This entry lists 13 T cell receptor beta chains sequenced from one sample in a study of blood T cells in healthy people across ages (dated by TCRdb to between 2014 and 2017). Library preparation employed 5' RACE. Sequencer: Illumina HiSeq 2500. A second PCR of about 6 to 11 cycles was performed with a sample-barcoded 5' primer and a J-beta primer mix. TCRdb reprocessed the public reads (quality trimming at Q25 with fastp, clone calling with MiXCR) and kept in-frame beta chains. Rows are unified per CDR3 protein, each entry keeping the most common DNA and genes. Here the sample has some 1.5 million distinct CDR3 sequences; about 28% occur a single time. The ten largest clones add up to roughly 8% of the sample. The sample taken for sequencing was blood. The source of these receptors is a woman aged 25 to 39 in good health.

The V call is TRBV7-2, the J call TRBJ2-6; D is perhaps TRBD1 (5 bases). The V and J ends lost 5 bases and 0 bases respectively, with 8 bases between them. Germline V CDR1 and CDR2: SGHTA, FQGNSA. CDR3 size: 15 residues. The DNA of the CDR3 is TGTGCCAGCAGCCAGGACATCTCTGGGGCCAACGTCCTGACTTTC. It specifies CASSQDISGANVLTF.

This clonotype was found a few times. This CDR3 reads CASSLVVRSTDTQYF. The CDR3 coding sequence is TGTGCCAGCAGCTTAGTGGTCAGGAGCACAGATACGCAGTATTTT. The chain employs TRBV11-2 and TRBJ2-3, with D hard to call. V lost 1 base and J lost 0, with 8 bases in between. CDR1 is SGHAT and CDR2 is FQNNGV in the germline V gene. The CDR3 consists of 15 residues.

In the case of this clonotype: A much larger clone sits a single nucleotide away, making a read error possible. The V gene is TRBV10-3, the J gene TRBJ2-1; TRBD2 aligns across 7 bases. The CDR3 runs 13 residues. CDR1 is ENHRY, CDR2 SYGVKD, per germline. The V and J ends lost 8 bases and 13 bases, in that order; junction bases with no gene match: 14. CDR3 sequence reads: CAIWEGAGETQFF. CDR3 DNA sequence: TGTGCCATCTGGGAAGGGGCGGGGGAGACCCAGTTCTTC.

This clonotype was seen only a few times. This chain joins TRBV6-6 and TRBJ1-1; D is ambiguous. This CDR3 region has 13 residues. V dropped 7 bases and J dropped 3 bases, with 12 bases sitting between them. Germline V gene data show CDR1 as MNHNY and CDR2 as SVGAGI (reference sequence). CDR3 DNA sequence: TGTGCCAGCACCTCCCCCCGGGACACTGAAGCTTTCTTT. It is translated as CASTSPRDTEAFF.

This clonotype was seen only a few times. The chain has TRBV7-9 and TRBJ2-3; D is unclear. The CDR3 runs 16 residues. Trimming stripped 5 bases from V and 2 bases from J, with 17 bases between. CDR1 is SEHNR, CDR2 FQNEAQ, per germline (reference sequence). This CDR3 reads CASSLTSGTYTDTQYF. CDR3 bases: TGTGCCAGCAGCCTCACGTCGGGCACATACACAGATACGCAGTATTTT.

There are a few counts of this clonotype. The chain combines TRBV4-1 with TRBJ2-3; D not certain. With 2 bases removed from V and 2 bases from J, the gap between germline ends came to 8 bases. From germline, CDR1 is MGHRA and CDR2 YSYEKL. This CDR3 contains 14 residues. The CDR3 nucleotides read TGCGCCAGCAGCCAAACCTCGACCACAGATACGCAGTATTTT. Translated: CASSQTSTTDTQYF.

This clonotype has ten or more counts. The junction shows a germline mismatch at one end, possibly a read error. V usage is TRBV6-5 and J usage is TRBJ2-5; D remains unclear. CDR1 and CDR2 (germline): MNHEY, SVGAGI. This CDR3 has 11 residues. CDR3 region: CASTYRETQYF. The DNA of the CDR3 is TGTGCCAGCACTTACCGGGAGACCCAGTACTTC.

This clonotype was found a few times. V gene TRBV6-1 combines with J gene TRBJ2-1; 9 positions agree with TRBD2. The CDR3 length is 17 residues. V lost 7 bases and J lost 7; bases outside the gene matches: 17. Germline V gene sequence: CDR1 MNHNS, CDR2 SASEGT. The CDR3 region is CASMGLAGLRAGNEQFF. The CDR3 DNA reads TGTGCCAGCATGGGGCTAGCGGGGCTCAGAGCGGGTAATGAGCAGTTCTTC.

The chain links TRBV6-1 to TRBJ1-2; tentatively, D is TRBD1 (5 bases). V was shortened by 5 bases and J by 2 bases, with 12 bases between the two germline ends. Germline loops: CDR1 MNHNS, CDR2 SASEGT. This CDR3 contains 14 residues. CDR3 region: CASSPGTLNYGYTF. CDR3 in DNA: TGTGCCAGCAGTCCCGGGACTTTGAACTATGGCTACACCTTC.

In this sample, this clonotype turned up many times. The rearrangement joins TRBV11-1 to TRBJ2-7; D not resolved. Trimming stripped 4 bases from V and 11 bases from J, with 21 bases between. CDR3 length equals 14 residues. Germline V lookup: CDR1 SGHAT, CDR2 FQDESV (reference sequence). CDR3 coding DNA: TGTGCCAGCAGCTATCCGGCAGGTACAACGAGCAAGTACTTC. Its protein product is CASSYPAGTTSKYF.

About this clonotype: At one end, the junction sequence differs from germline, possibly due to a read error. The V and J genes are TRBV18 and TRBJ1-2; D is unresolved. The CDR3 consists of 13 residues. In germline, CDR1 is KGHSH, CDR2 LQKENI. CDR3 sequence (DNA): TGTGCCGGCTCACCTGGCCCACGGAATGGCTACACCTTC. It translates to CAGSPGPRNGYTF.

V is TRBV5-4 and J is TRBJ2-3; 7 bases match TRBD1. V trimming: 3 bases; J trimming: 0 bases; junction bases outside the gene matches: 4. Germline V gives CDR1 SGHNT, CDR2 YYREEE (reference sequence). CDR3 length: 15 residues. The CDR3 DNA sequence: TGTGCCAGCAGCTCGACAGGGATGAGCACAGATACGCAGTATTTT. Translating it yields CASSSTGMSTDTQYF.

This clonotype has only a few counts. This rearrangement joins TRBV5-1 to TRBJ2-7, with D hard to call. In germline, CDR1 is SGHRS, CDR2 YFSETQ. The ends were cut back, 0 bases at V and 0 bases at J, with 10 bases in the middle. This CDR3 has 15 amino acids. The CDR3 nucleotides read TGCGCCAGCAGCTTGGATAAGGGTCCCTCCTACGAGCAGTACTTC. Its translation: CASSLDKGPSYEQYF.